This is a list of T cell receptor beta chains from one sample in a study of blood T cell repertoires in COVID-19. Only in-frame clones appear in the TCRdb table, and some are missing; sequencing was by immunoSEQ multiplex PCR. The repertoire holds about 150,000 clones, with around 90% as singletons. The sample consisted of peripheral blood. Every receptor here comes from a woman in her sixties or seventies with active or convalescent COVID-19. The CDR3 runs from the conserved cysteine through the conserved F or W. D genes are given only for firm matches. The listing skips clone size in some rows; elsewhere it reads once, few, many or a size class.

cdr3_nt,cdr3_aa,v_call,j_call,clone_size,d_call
TGTGCCAGCAGCCGCCCGGTGAAGACCCAGTACTTC,CASSRPVKTQYF,TRBV7-8,TRBJ2-5,NA,NA
TGTGCCAGCAGCTTATCCGCGGGACAGGGCAGCTCCTACGAGCAGTACTTC,CASSLSAGQGSSYEQYF,TRBV7-2,TRBJ2-7,once,TRBD1
TGTGCCAGCAGTTCGACAATCTATGGCTACACCTTC,CASSSTIYGYTF,TRBV12-3/TRBV12-4,TRBJ1-2,NA,NA
TGTGCCAGTAGTATAAAGGCGACAGGGATAGGTAGCTACACCTTC,CASSIKATGIGSYTF,TRBV19,TRBJ1-2,NA,TRBD1
TGTGCCAGCAGCCCCCAGGTACAGTCCTACGAGCAGTACTTC,CASSPQVQSYEQYF,TRBV7-2,TRBJ2-7,NA,NA
TGTGCCAGCAGCGTACAGGGTGTGGACACCGGGGAGCTGTTTTTT,CASSVQGVDTGELFF,TRBV5-4,TRBJ2-2,NA,NA
TGTGCCAGCAGCGCGTACCGGGACAGGGGAGATAATTCACCCCTCCACTTT,CASSAYRDRGDNSPLHF,TRBV5-6,TRBJ1-6,once,TRBD1
TGTGCCAGCTCACCGGTAGCGGGGATAGGCGAGCAGTACTTC,CASSPVAGIGEQYF,TRBV18,TRBJ2-7,NA,TRBD2
TGTGCCAGCTCACCGATCTCGGCAGGGGACAGCGAAAAACTGTTTTTT,CASSPISAGDSEKLFF,TRBV18,TRBJ1-4,once,TRBD1
TGTGCCAGCAGCGTAGCAGGCGACACTGAAGCTTTCTTT,CASSVAGDTEAFF,TRBV9,TRBJ1-1,NA,NA
TGTGCCAGCTCACCAGCGGGGAATGATGAAAAACTGTTTTTT,CASSPAGNDEKLFF,TRBV18,TRBJ1-4,few,NA
TGCGCCAGCAATCAGCGGGGGGCTCGGGATACGCAGTATTTT,CASNQRGARDTQYF,TRBV10-2,TRBJ2-3,NA,TRBD2
TGCAGCGTTGATCTCCAGATGAACACTGAAGCTTTCTTT,CSVDLQMNTEAFF,TRBV29-1,TRBJ1-1,few,NA
TGCGCCAGCAGCCAAACACCATCAGATACGCAGTATTTT,CASSQTPSDTQYF,TRBV4-1,TRBJ2-3,NA,NA
TGTGCCAGCAGCTTTCGGACAGGGGGCTATGGCTACACCTTC,CASSFRTGGYGYTF,TRBV7-8,TRBJ1-2,NA,TRBD1
TGTGCCAGCAGTCAAGACAGGGGTATGAACACTGAAGCTTTCTTT,CASSQDRGMNTEAFF,TRBV5-4,TRBJ1-1,NA,TRBD1
TGTGCCAGCAGGAGGGAGGGGGATGGCTACACCTTC,CASRREGDGYTF,TRBV2,TRBJ1-2,NA,NA
TGTGCCAGCAGCCTAACAGGGGGTTACAATGAGCAGTTCTTC,CASSLTGGYNEQFF,TRBV7-3,TRBJ2-1,NA,TRBD1